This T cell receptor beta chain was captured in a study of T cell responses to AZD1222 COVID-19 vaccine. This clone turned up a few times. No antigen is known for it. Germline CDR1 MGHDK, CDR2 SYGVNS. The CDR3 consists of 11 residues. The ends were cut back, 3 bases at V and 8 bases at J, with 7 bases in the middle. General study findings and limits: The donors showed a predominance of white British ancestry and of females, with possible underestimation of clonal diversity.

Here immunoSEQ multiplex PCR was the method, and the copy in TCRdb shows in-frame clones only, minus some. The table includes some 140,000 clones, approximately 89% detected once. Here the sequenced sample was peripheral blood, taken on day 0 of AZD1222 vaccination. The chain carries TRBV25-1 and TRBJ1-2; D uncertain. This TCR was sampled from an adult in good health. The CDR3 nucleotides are TGTGCCAGCAGTGAGGGGAGAGGCTACACCTTC. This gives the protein CASSEGRGYTF.